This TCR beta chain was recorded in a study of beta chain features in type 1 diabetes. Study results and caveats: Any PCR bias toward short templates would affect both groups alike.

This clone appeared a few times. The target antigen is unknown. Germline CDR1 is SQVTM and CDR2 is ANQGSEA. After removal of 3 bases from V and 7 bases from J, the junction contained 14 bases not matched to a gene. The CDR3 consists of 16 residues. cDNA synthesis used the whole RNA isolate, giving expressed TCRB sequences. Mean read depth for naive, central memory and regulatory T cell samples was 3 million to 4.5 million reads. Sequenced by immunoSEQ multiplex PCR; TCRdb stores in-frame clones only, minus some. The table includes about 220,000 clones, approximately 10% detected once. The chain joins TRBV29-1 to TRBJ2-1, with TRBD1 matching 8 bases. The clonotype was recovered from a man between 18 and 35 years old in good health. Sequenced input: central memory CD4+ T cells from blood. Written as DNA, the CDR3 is TGCAGCGTTGAGGGACAGGAGAGTTGGCCTCGAAATGAGCAGTTCTTC. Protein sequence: CSVEGQESWPRNEQFF.